This T cell receptor beta chain comes out of a study of identical twins. Regarding the study as a whole: Surplus twin overlap in beta out-of-frame sequences was less pronounced.

From the 5' RACE reads, TCRdb called clonotypes with MiXCR, one entry per CDR3 protein. The sample has around 1.7 million distinct CDR3 sequences; about 32% are singletons. As regards this clonotype: Its antigen is unidentified.

Looked up from germline, CDR1 is SQVTM and CDR2 is ANQGSEA. V was clipped by 4 bases and J by 6 bases, with 15 bases between them. CDR3 size: 13 residues. This chain links TRBV29-1 with TRBJ1-1; the D is unclear. The receptor was derived from a newborn girl in good health. Sequencing was performed on cord blood. CDR3 in DNA: TGCAGCGTTGCGCGGCAGGATCTATCTGAAGCTTTCTTT. It encodes CSVARQDLSEAFF.